Given below is one T cell receptor (beta chain) in context. Repertoires were generated with immunoSEQ multiplex PCR, while TCRdb's copy carries only in-frame clones and drops some. Among 250,000 to 350,000 clones listed, 85% to 90% were seen once. The sample belongs to a study of blood T cell repertoires in COVID-19. Input material: PBMCs or T cells enriched from blood (not recorded which). The receptor was isolated from a woman younger than 35 who had recovered from COVID-19.

In nucleotides, the CDR3 is TGTGCCAGCAGCTCGGCCGGGACAGGGCATCAGCCCCAGCATTTT. Protein: CASSSAGTGHQPQHF. The rearrangement uses TRBV5-5 and TRBJ1-5, with 9 nucleotides matching TRBD1. The V segment lost 3 bases and the J segment 5 bases; nucleotides outside the gene matches: 6. The CDR3 extends over 15 amino acids. Germline V lookup: CDR1 SGHKS, CDR2 YYEKEE (reference sequence). The variable domain in full, with the rest retrieved from reference TRBV5-5 and TRBJ1-5, is DAGVTQSPTHLIKTRGQQVTLRCSPISGHKSVSWYQQVLGQGPQFIFQYYEKEERGRGNFPDRFSARQFPNYSSELNVNALLLGDSALYLCASSSAGTGHQPQHFGDGTRLSIL.